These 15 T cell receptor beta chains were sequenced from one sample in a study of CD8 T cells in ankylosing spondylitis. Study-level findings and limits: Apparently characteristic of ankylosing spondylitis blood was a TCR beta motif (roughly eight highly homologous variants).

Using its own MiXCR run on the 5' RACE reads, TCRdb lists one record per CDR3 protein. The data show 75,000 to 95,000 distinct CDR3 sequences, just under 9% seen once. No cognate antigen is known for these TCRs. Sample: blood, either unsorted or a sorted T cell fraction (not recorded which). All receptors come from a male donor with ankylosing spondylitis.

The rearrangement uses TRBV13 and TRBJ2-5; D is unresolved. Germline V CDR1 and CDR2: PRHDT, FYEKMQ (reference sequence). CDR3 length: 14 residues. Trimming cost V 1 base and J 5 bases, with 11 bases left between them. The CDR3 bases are TGTGCCAGCAGCTTAGAGCCGCCAACGGAGACCCAGTACTTC. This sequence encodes CASSLEPPTETQYF.

In nucleotides, the CDR3 is TGTGCCAGCAGTCCGTCGATAGCGGAGAGCACAGATACGCAGTATTTT. This codes for CASSPSIAESTDTQYF. This chain joins TRBV2 and TRBJ2-3; the D gene is possibly TRBD2 (6 bases). Germline lookup yields CDR1 SNHLY and CDR2 FYNNEI. V lost 5 bases to trimming and J lost 0 bases, with 15 bases between them. The CDR3 sequence is 16 residues long.

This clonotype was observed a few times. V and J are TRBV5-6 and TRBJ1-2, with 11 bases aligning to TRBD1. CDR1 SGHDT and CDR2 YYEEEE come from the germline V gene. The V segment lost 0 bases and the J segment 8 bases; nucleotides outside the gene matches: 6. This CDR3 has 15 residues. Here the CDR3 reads CASSLETDRGQGYTF. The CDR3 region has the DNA TGTGCCAGCAGCTTGGAAACGGACAGGGGGCAAGGCTACACCTTC.

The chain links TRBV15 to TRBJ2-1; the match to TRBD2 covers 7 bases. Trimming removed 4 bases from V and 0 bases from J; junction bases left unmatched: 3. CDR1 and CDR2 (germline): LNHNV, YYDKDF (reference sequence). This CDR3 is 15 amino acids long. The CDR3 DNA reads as TGTGCCACCAGCAATGGCGGGAGCTCCTACAATGAGCAGTTCTTC. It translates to CATSNGGSSYNEQFF.

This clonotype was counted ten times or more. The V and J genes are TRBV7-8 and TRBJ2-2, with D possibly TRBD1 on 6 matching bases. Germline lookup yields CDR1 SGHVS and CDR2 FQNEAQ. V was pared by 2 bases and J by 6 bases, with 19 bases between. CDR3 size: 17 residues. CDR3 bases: TGTGCCAGCAGCTTATTCGGTTGGTCAGGGGCATCCGGGGAGCTGTTTTTT. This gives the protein CASSLFGWSGASGELFF.

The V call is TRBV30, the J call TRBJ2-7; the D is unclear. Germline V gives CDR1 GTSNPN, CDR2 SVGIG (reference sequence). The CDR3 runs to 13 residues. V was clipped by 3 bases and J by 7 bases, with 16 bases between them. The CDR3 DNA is TGTGCCTGGAGGGCTAGAGTTTCCTGGGAGCAGTACTTC. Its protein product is CAWRARVSWEQYF.

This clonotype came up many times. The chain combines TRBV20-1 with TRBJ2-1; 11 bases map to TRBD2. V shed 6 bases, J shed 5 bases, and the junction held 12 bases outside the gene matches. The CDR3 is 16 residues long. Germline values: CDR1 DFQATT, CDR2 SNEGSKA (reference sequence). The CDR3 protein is CSAPLAGASLHNEQFF. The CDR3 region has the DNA TGCAGTGCCCCACTAGCGGGAGCATCCCTTCACAATGAGCAGTTCTTC.

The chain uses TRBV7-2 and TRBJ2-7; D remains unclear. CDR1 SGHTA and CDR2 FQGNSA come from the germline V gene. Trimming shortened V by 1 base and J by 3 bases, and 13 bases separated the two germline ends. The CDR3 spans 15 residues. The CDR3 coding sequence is TGTGCCAGCAGCTTAGACGGCAGAAAGAGCTACGAGCAGTACTTC. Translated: CASSLDGRKSYEQYF.

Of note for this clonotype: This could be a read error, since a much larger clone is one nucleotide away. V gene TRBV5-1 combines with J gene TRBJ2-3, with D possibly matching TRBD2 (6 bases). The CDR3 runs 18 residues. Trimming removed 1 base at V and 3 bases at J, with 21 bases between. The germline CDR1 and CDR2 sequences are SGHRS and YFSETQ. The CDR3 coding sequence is TGCGCCAGCAGCTTGTGGCCAGTAGCGGATACTAGGACAGATACGCAGTATTTT. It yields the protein CASSLWPVADTRTDTQYF.

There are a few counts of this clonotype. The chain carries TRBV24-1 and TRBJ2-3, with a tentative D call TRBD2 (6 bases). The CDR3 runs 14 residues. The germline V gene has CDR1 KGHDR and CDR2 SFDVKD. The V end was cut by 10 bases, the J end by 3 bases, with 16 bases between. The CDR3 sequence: CATTPTGETDTQYF. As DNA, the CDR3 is TGTGCCACAACCCCGACGGGAGAGACAGATACGCAGTATTTT.

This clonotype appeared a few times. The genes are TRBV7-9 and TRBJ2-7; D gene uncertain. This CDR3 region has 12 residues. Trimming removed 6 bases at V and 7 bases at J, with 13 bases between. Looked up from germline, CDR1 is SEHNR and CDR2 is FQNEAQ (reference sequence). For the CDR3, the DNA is TGTGCCAGCAGTTCCACAGTGTGGGAGCAGTACTTC. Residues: CASSSTVWEQYF.

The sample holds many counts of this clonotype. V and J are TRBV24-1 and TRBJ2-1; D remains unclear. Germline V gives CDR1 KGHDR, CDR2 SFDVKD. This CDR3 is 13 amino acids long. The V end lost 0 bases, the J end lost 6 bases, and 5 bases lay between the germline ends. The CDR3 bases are TGTGCCACCAGTGATTTGAACGGCAATGAGCAGTTCTTC. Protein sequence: CATSDLNGNEQFF.

Here the CDR3 reads CASRGFGNTEAFF. CDR3 sequence (DNA): TGTGCCAGCAGGGGATTCGGGAACACTGAAGCTTTCTTT. The chain employs TRBV7-9 and TRBJ1-1; D uncertain. This CDR3 is 13 amino acids long. CDR1 and CDR2 from the germline V gene are SEHNR and FQNEAQ (reference sequence). Trimming removed 6 bases at V and 1 base at J, with 9 bases between.

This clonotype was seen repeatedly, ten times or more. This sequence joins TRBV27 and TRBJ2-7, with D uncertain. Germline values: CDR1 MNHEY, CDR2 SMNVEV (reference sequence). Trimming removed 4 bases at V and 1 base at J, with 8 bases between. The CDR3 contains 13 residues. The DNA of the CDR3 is TGTGCCAGCAGTTGGGCAGAATCCTACGAGCAGTACTTC. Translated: CASSWAESYEQYF.

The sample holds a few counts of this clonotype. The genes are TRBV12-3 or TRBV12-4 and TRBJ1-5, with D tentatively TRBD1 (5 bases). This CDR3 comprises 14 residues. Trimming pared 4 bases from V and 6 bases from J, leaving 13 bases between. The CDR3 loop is CASSWTSNGQPQHF. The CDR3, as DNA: TGTGCCAGCAGTTGGACATCAAATGGTCAGCCCCAGCATTTT.